The clone carrying this TCR beta chain was seen more than once but under ten times. The target antigen is unknown. Deletions cut 1 base from V and 6 bases from J, with 32 bases between. Per the germline V gene, CDR1 is SGDLS and CDR2 is YYNGEE. The CDR3 runs to 20 residues. This specimen comes from a study of blood T cells in healthy people across ages. Overall study findings and caveats: The fall in TCR beta diversity per million T cells was roughly linear with age. Calculation of diversity from one million T cells yielded estimates considered to be underestimates.

Combining a sample-barcoded 5' primer with a J-beta primer mix, a second PCR ran for roughly 6 to 12 cycles. Every cDNA molecule carried a tag from a template-switch adaptor bearing 12 random nucleotides. TCRdb independently ran MiXCR on the 5' RACE reads; one entry per CDR3 protein. Here the sample spans more than 1.4 million distinct CDR3 sequences, 35% to 45% being singletons. Samples each had at least 5.5 micrograms of total RNA extracted. The chain combines TRBV9 with TRBJ2-7; D tentatively reads TRBD1 or TRBD2 (5 bases each). The sequence was collected from a woman aged 18-29 years in good health. Input material: blood. The CDR3 DNA reads TGTGCCAGCAGCGTAATTAGTGGGACCGAGAAAAATAAACCCGCTTGCGAGCAGTACTTC. It is translated as CASSVISGTEKNKPACEQYF.